What follows are 4 T cell receptor beta chains derived from one specimen sequenced in a study of patients and donors after allogeneic stem cell transplantation. Each CDR3 protein is one row after TCRdb ran MiXCR on the RT-PCR reads. The table lists roughly 190,000 distinct CDR3 sequences, 35% to 50% of them singletons. The sequencing input was blood, either unsorted or a sorted T cell fraction (not recorded which). These receptor sequences come from a human donor who was either an allogeneic HSCT recipient or a stem cell or donor lymphocyte infusion donor (not recorded which). It is not recorded whose cells these are; they may come from a transplant donor.

The chain recombines TRBV18 with TRBJ2-2; 10 nucleotides agree with TRBD1. The CDR3 extends over 16 amino acids. The germline CDR1 and CDR2 sequences are KGHSH and LQKENI. V shed 3 bases and J 3 bases; nucleotides not matched to a gene: 4. CDR3 DNA sequence: TGTGCCAGCTCACCTCGACAGGGGGCGGACACCGGGGAGCTGTTTTTT. Translated: CASSPRQGADTGELFF.

This clonotype has more than one count but fewer than ten. J is TRBJ1-1 and V is TRBV20-1; D ambiguous. Looked up from germline, CDR1 is DFQATT and CDR2 is SNEGSKA (reference sequence). CDR3 length equals 15 residues. V was clipped by 1 base and J by 1 base, with 13 bases between them. The CDR3 reads CSARVGSSGNTEAFF. Written as DNA, the CDR3 is TGCAGTGCTAGAGTCGGCAGCTCAGGGAACACTGAAGCTTTCTTT.

This clonotype was counted only a few times. V usage is TRBV4-3 and J usage is TRBJ1-6; the D gene is possibly TRBD1 (5 bases). The V gene lost 1 base and the J gene lost 5 bases, with 6 bases spanning the gap. Germline V gives CDR1 LGHNA, CDR2 YSLEER. CDR3 length: 14 amino acids. The CDR3 sequence: CASSQGQNNSPLHF. DNA for the CDR3: TGCGCCAGCAGCCAAGGACAGAATAATTCACCCCTCCACTTT.

The rearrangement links TRBV5-1 to TRBJ2-1; 12 bases are shared with TRBD2. Losses at the gene ends were 1 base for V and 7 bases for J; bases not matched to a gene: 6. Germline assignment: CDR1 SGHRS and CDR2 YFSETQ. The CDR3 is 16 amino acids. The CDR3 DNA sequence: TGCGCCAGCAGCTTGCACACTAGCGGGGGGTGGAATGAGCAGTTCTTC. Protein: CASSLHTSGGWNEQFF.